The source of this T cell receptor (beta chain) is a study of radiation and T cells in renal cell carcinoma. The V gene's germline CDR1 is SGHTA and CDR2 FQGNSA. The CDR3 is made up of 14 amino acids. J gave up 3 bases and V 5 bases, and 5 bases lay outside the gene matches. TCRdb's copy holds only in-frame clones and misses some; the assay was immunoSEQ multiplex PCR. The sample shows 150,000 to 200,000 clones, around 89% of them seen only once. The time point: blood 4 weeks post-SBRT, at nephrectomy. This sample's treatment: 15 Gy SBRT to primary tumor, nephrectomy 4 weeks later. Nephrectomy followed 15 Gy stereotactic body radiation by 4 weeks. General observations from the study: Top tumor clonotypes rose in blood 2 weeks post-radiation, then contracted.

With regard to this clone: Its specificity is unknown.

The receptor was derived from a woman in her fifties or sixties with renal cell carcinoma. The sample in question was blood, obtained from a patient whose treatment included radiotherapy and nephrectomy. The chain has TRBV7-2 and TRBJ2-7; 9 nucleotides align to TRBD1. CDR3 protein: CASSPRTGDYEQYF. The CDR3 DNA is TGTGCCAGCAGCCCACGGACAGGGGACTACGAGCAGTACTTC.